This T cell receptor (beta chain) stems from a study of siplizumab effects on memory and regulatory T cells. Study outcomes and limitations: Poor capture below about 10^-5 frequency left most alloreactive clones unmapped to unstimulated subsets. The authors could not assign a naive or memory phenotype to roughly 75-96% of proliferating CD4+ or CD8+ clones.

Some clones are missing from TCRdb's copy, which holds only in-frame ones; the method was immunoSEQ multiplex PCR. The sample lists approximately 100,000 clones, roughly 92% occurring once. About this clone: Its antigen is unidentified.

This CDR3 region has 13 residues. V gave up 4 bases and J gave up 0 bases, with 7 bases separating them. Germline V gene lookup returns CDR1 SGHRS and CDR2 YFSETQ. The chain combines TRBV5-1 with TRBJ1-1; D gene ambiguous. Sequenced material: Tregs sorted from blood. This TCR was sampled from a human donor in good health. The CDR3 sequence: CASSHGLNTEAFF. CDR3 in DNA: TGCGCCAGCAGCCACGGACTGAACACTGAAGCTTTCTTT. The full variable domain, completed using reference TRBV5-1 and TRBJ1-1, is KAGVTQTPRYLIKTRGQQVTLSCSPISGHRSVSWYQQTPGQGLQFLFEYFSETQRNKGNFPGRFSGRQFSNSRSEMNVSTLELGDSALYLCASSHGLNTEAFFGQGTRLTVV.